This TCR beta chain was sequenced for a study of blood T cell repertoires in COVID-19. The method was immunoSEQ multiplex PCR; TCRdb's version includes in-frame clones alone and lacks a portion of them. The sample records roughly 150,000 clones, approximately 79% being singletons. The V gene's germline CDR1 is MNHEY and CDR2 SMNVEV (reference sequence). The germline V and J ends were trimmed by 5 bases and 6 bases, with 17 bases remaining between them. The CDR3 totals 15 residues. The clonotype was recovered from a woman aged 80 or over with acute or convalescent COVID-19. Sequenced input: peripheral blood. V and J are TRBV27 and TRBJ2-1; D might be TRBD2 (6 bases). The CDR3 bases are TGTGCCAGCAGTGCCCCCCCATTAGCGGCCAATGAGCAGTTCTTC. It yields the protein CASSAPPLAANEQFF.